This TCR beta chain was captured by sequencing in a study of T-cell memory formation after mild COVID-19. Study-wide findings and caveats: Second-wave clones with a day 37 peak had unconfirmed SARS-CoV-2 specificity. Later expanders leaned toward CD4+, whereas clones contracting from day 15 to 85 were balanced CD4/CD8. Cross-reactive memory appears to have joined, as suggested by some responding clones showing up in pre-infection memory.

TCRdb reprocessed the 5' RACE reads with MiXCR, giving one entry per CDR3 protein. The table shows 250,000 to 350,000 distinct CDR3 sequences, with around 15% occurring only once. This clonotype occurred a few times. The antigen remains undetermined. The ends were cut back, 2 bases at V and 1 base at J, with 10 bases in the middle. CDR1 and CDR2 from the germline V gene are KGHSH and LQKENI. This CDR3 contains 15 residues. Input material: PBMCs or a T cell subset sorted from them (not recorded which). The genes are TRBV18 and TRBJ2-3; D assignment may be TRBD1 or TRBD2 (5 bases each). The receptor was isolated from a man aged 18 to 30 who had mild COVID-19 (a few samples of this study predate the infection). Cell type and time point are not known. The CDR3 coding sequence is TGTGCCAGCTCACCATCTATGGGGGGCACAGATACGCAGTATTTT. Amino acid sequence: CASSPSMGGTDTQYF.